This T cell receptor (beta chain) was recorded in a study of regulatory T cells in long-lasting Graves disease. Study details: Newly diagnosed Graves' patients had taken antithyroid drugs under 3 months.

Described time point: newly diagnosed GD, antithyroid drugs for less than 3 months. Isolated PBMC RNA provided the starting material for the TCR library. Assembly of TCR beta libraries relied on iRepertoire HTBI primers together with Arm-PCR of CDR3 regions. A single record per CDR3 protein comes from TCRdb applying MiXCR to the multiplex PCR reads. The table shows some 330,000 distinct CDR3 sequences, with 10% to 15% occurring only once. This clonotype has just a few counts. In germline, CDR1 is SEHNR, CDR2 FQNEAQ (reference sequence). V gave up 0 bases and J gave up 2 bases; unmatched junction bases: 6. There are 17 residues in the CDR3. This sample was also put to use in a study of T cells in Graves' hyperthyroidism and ophthalmopathy. From that report: TCR CDR3 regions were first amplified by RT-PCR with HTBI primers.

The V and J genes are TRBV7-9 and TRBJ2-3; 9 bases align to TRBD2. This clonotype was sampled from a woman in her late teens or twenties with Graves disease. Sequencing was performed on peripheral blood mononuclear cells (PBMCs), taken at new diagnosis, from a patient treated with antithyroid drugs. The CDR3 loop reads CASSLARGGRYTDTQYF. The CDR3 DNA is TGTGCCAGCAGCTTAGCGCGGGGGGGTCGTTACACAGATACGCAGTATTTT.